This T cell receptor beta chain came from a study of radiation and T cells in renal cell carcinoma. Study-level background: Nephrectomy followed 15 Gy stereotactic body radiation by 4 weeks. Study outcomes and limitations: In blood, top tumor clones expanded by 2 weeks, shrinking by 4. Pretreatment tumor biopsies were lacking, so baseline clonotypes are unknown.

For this clone: The antigen remains undetermined. The sample contains more than one DNA sequence encoding this CDR3.

There are 16 residues in the CDR3. Trimming took 1 base from V and 0 from J, leaving 9 bases between them. The germline CDR1 and CDR2 sequences are SEHNR and FQNEAQ (reference sequence). Specified time point: blood 2 weeks post-SBRT. Regarding treatment: 15 Gy SBRT to primary tumor, nephrectomy 4 weeks later. Data came from immunoSEQ multiplex PCR; TCRdb stores just in-frame clones and leaves some out. Of roughly 150,000 clones listed, roughly 89% are singletons. The sequence was collected from a woman aged 45 to 65 with renal cell carcinoma. The gene calls are TRBV7-9 and TRBJ2-2, with no clear D. Sequenced here: blood, sampled from a patient whose treatment included radiotherapy and nephrectomy. The CDR3 protein is CASSLGSAANTGELFF. CDR3 bases: TGTGCCAGCAGCTTAGGGTCGGCAGCGAACACCGGGGAGCTGTTTTTT.